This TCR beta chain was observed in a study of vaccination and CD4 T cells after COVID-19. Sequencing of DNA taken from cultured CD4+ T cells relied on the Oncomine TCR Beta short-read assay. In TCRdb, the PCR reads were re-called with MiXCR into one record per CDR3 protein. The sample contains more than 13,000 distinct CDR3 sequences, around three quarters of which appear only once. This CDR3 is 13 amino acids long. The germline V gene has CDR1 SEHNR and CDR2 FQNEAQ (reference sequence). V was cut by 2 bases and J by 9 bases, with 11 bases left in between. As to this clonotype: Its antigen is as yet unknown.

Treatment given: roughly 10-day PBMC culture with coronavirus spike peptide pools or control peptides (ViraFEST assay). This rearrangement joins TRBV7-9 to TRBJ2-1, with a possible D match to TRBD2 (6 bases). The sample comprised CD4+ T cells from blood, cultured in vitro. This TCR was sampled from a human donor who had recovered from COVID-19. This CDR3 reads CASSLTGVGEQFF. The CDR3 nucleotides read TGTGCCAGCAGCTTAACGGGGGTCGGTGAGCAGTTCTTC. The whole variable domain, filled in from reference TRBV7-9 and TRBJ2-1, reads DTGVSQNPRHKITKRGQNVTFRCDPISEHNRLYWYRQTLGQGPEFLTYFQNEAQLEKSRLLSDRFSAERPKGSFSTLEIQRTEQGDSAMYLCASSLTGVGEQFFGPGTRLTVL.